The entry that follows covers one TCR beta chain sequence. Its cognate antigen has yet to be identified. Base qualities are not at hand, and no much larger clone is one base apart. From the cysteine through the phenylalanine, the CDR3 covers 12 amino acids. Solely the CDR3 DNA is kept, with 36 bases framed from the first base. The germline V gene encodes CDR1 KGHSH and CDR2 LQKENI. Cut back by 2 bases and 8 bases, the V and J ends lie 7 bases apart. Peripheral blood CD8+ and CD4+ T cells from healthy donors, Susac syndrome patients and multiple sclerosis patients were profiled by high-throughput TCR beta sequencing. The Susac syndrome patients fulfilled recently defined diagnostic criteria for definite or probable disease. Bulk CD8+ and CD4+ T cells were purified by magnetic negative isolation, while CD8+ TEMRA cells were enriched using FACS. Blood was collected in EDTA tubes and processed within 24 hours, with PBMCs isolated through density gradient centrifugation. PBMCs destined for TCR sequencing were cryopreserved in liquid nitrogen and later thawed in a 37 °C water bath. Purity of sorted or isolated CD4+, CD8+ and CD8+ TEMRA cells was at least 90%.

RNA was extracted using the RNeasy kit, and roughly 0.5 to 1 microgram was reverse transcribed with random hexamers. The immunoSEQ multiplex PCR assay, covering 54 Vbeta and 13 Jbeta segments, was used to amplify TCR beta CDR3 regions. Bias from PCR amplification was corrected by using a synthetic template baseline for primer optimization and for computational correction. In the source study's methods: Only productive sequences were kept, with reads annotated to V, D and J genes according to IMGT and analyzed in immunoSEQ Analyzer. Clonality was computed as one minus Shannon entropy normalized by log2 of the number of productive unique sequences. For each patient and control, public and private clones were evaluated among the 100 most prevalent clones. Susac-specific clones were defined as absent from healthy and MS cohorts, 1052 published viral clones and other ImmuneACCESS disease sequences. The public reads were reprocessed in TCRdb via fastp at Q25 and MiXCR, keeping in-frame beta chains. Here each entry gathers all rows of one CDR3 protein and keeps the most common genes and DNA. TCRdb's processing, not the study's, gives the V and J calls here. The sample profile shows around 150,000 distinct CDR3 sequences; 95% of them were found once. The leading ten clones occupy 0.13% to 0.15% of the sample.

The sample belongs to a study of CD8 T cells in Susac syndrome (dated by TCRdb to between 2018 and 2021). In the study overall: Of the Susac syndrome patients who were sequenced, five or six had clinically active disease and fewer than ten were in clinical remission. Repertoire sequencing was used to test whether CD8+ T cell activation and differentiation in Susac syndrome was antigen driven. At the time of blood withdrawal, Susac syndrome patients were either therapy-naive, taking corticosteroids (with some also receiving IVIg), or on IVIg alone. What the research found in general, with its limitations: No clonal expansion was detected in the CD4+ T cell repertoire of Susac syndrome patients. The study acknowledged that relatively few individuals were included in the TCR sequencing and HLA analysis.

This sequence uses TRBV18 and TRBJ2-1; a weak D assignment points to TRBD1 (5 bases agree). The material sequenced was CD4+ T cells from PBMCs. The source of this sequence is a human donor with Susac syndrome. At the DNA level, the sequence is TGTGCCAGCTCACCAGGGGCGGATGAGCAGTTCTTC. The resulting protein is CASSPGADEQFF.